This T cell receptor (beta chain) comes out of a study of human T cells and chemical hapten exposure. Study outcomes and limitations: Controls had significantly fewer large CDR3 similarity clusters than were formed by expanded TCRs.

Unique molecular identifiers were linked by the library to individual cDNA molecules. A single record per CDR3 protein comes from TCRdb applying MiXCR to the RACE reads. The sample records roughly 100,000 distinct CDR3 sequences, about a tenth being singletons. There are 15 residues in the CDR3. V dropped 2 bases and J dropped 7 bases, with 18 bases sitting between them. Germline CDR1 is SGHTA and CDR2 is FQGNSA. Ten or more counts support this clonotype. Its specificity is not known. As to time point: pre-sensitization, week 0. This sample's treatment: therapeutic diphenylcyclopropenone sensitization with weekly scalp DPC. Donors, patients with alopecia ranging from 18 to 70 years old and judged suitable for DPC, provided samples.

The V call is TRBV7-2, the J call TRBJ2-7, with D perhaps matching TRBD2 (6 bases). The sample was whole blood, taken in connection with sensitization to the hapten diphenylcyclopropenone (DPC). The sequence came from a woman between 55 and 75 years old with alopecia areata. Some clones in this sample may be carry-over from other donors' samples. The CDR3 bases are TGTGCCAGCAGCTTAAACCTGGGACTGCCTTGGGAGCAGTACTTC. Translated, it gives CASSLNLGLPWEQYF. Full variable domain (rest looked up from reference TRBV7-2 and TRBJ2-7): GAGVSQSPSNKVTEKGKDVELRCDPISGHTALYWYRQSLGQGLEFLIYFQGNSAPDKSGLPSDRFSAERTGGSVSTLTIQRTQQEDSAVYLCASSLNLGLPWEQYFGPGTRLTVT.